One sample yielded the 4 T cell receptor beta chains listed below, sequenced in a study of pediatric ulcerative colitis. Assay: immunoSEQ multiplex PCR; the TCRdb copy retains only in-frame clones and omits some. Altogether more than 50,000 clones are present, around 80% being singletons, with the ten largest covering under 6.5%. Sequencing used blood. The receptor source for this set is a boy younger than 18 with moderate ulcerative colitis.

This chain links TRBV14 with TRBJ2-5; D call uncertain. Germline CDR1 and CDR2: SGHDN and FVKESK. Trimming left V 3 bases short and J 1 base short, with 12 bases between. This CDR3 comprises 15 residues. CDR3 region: CASSQYSVVQETQYF. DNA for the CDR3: TGTGCCAGCAGCCAGTACAGCGTCGTCCAAGAGACCCAGTACTTC.

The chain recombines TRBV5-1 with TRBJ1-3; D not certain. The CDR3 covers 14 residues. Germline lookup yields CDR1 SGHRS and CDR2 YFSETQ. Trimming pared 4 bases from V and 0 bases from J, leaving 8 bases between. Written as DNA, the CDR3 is TGCGCCAGCAGCCCCCAAAGCTCTGGAAACACCATATATTTT. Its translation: CASSPQSSGNTIYF.

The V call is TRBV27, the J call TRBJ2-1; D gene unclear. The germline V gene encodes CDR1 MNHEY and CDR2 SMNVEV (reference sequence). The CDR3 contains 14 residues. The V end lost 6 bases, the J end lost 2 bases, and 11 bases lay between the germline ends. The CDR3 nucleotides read TGTGCCAGCAGAGCAGACGGAGCCTACAATGAGCAGTTCTTC. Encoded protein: CASRADGAYNEQFF.

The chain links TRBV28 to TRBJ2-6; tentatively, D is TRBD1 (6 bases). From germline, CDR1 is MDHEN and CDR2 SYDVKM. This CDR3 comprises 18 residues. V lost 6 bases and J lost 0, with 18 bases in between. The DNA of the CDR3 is TGTGCCAGCAGACCCGTGGAGACAGGAATCTCTGGGGCCAACGTCCTGACTTTC. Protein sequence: CASRPVETGISGANVLTF.